The T cell receptor (beta chain) under discussion was sequenced for a study of OX40 agonist ivuxolimab in advanced cancers. V lost 5 bases to trimming and J lost 3 bases, with 20 bases between them. Germline V CDR1 and CDR2: LNHDA, SQIVND (reference sequence). CDR3 length: 16 residues. Generated by immunoSEQ multiplex PCR, the TCRdb table keeps only in-frame clones and is missing some. The table shows 78,000 or so clones, with about 90% occurring only once. The genes are TRBV19 and TRBJ2-7; D may match TRBD1 or TRBD2 (5 bases each). This sequence originates from an adult with an advanced solid tumor such as melanoma, head and neck, liver or kidney cancer. This specimen was CD4+ or CD8+ T cells sorted from blood, taken in a trial of the OX40 agonist ivuxolimab. CDR3 DNA: TGTGCCAGTAGTCTCCAGGGCTTAGCGTTGCTCTACGAGCAGTACTTC. This translates into CASSLQGLALLYEQYF.